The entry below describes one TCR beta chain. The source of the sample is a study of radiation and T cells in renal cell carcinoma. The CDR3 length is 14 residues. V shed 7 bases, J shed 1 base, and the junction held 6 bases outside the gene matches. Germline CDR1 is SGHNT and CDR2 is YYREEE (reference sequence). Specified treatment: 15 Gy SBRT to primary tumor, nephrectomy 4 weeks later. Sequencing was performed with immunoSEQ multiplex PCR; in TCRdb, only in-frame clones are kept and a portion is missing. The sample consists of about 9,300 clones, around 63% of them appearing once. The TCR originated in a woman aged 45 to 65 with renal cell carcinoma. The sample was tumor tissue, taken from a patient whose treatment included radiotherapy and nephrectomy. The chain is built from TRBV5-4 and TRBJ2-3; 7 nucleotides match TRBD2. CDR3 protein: CASFKAGRTDTQYF. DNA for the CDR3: TGTGCCAGCTTTAAAGCGGGGCGCACAGATACGCAGTATTTT.